This T cell receptor beta chain was profiled in a study of cytomegalovirus exposure and HLA in healthy donors (dated by TCRdb to about 2017). Notes on the research overall: In an earlier analysis of roughly 500 of the donors, 276 Gb of sequence data and 90 million to 120 million unique TCR beta sequences from about 179 million T cells were reported. Typing coverage differed by locus: A, B, C, DRB1 and DQB1 were typed in roughly 629-630 donors, DQA1 in about 560, DPA1 in 600 to 610, and DPB1 in 450 to 490. Donor age, sex, ethnicity and CMV serostatus were collected together with the repertoire data. The study used immunosequencing to profile the T cell repertoires of approximately 630 subjects and linked those repertoires to cytomegalovirus serostatus. Along with the 666-subject first cohort, a separate validation cohort of 120 different subjects was used. To predict cytomegalovirus infection status, the study combined high-throughput TCR immunosequencing, statistical association of individual TCRs with disease status, and machine learning. Of the 300 to 500 genotyped donors, 81% were placed in the genetic ancestry cluster associated with self-reported Caucasian donors. Several DR-DQ haplotypes were handled as single units for association and clustering, since linkage in the cohort was strong. Among around 400 genotyped donors of the cohort, an average of around 240,000 unique TCR beta nucleotide sequences were sequenced per donor, 15% to 20% of them non-productive. Rather than using new phenotypic data, the later analysis identified candidate immune exposures from TCR beta sequences and from how often those sequences occurred across donors. To study patterns of TCR occurrence, a later analysis re-analyzed previously published TCR beta repertoires from 666 donors and added high-resolution HLA genotyping. Class I and class II HLA loci were covered by the typing at four-digit resolution. Roughly 300 gigabases of sequencing data and tens of millions of unique TCR sequences were included in an early release covering around 650 HLA-typed donors. In a later genetic analysis, genome-wide SNP genotypes for about 55% of the roughly 700 donors were used, and that subset was treated as a discovery cohort. The study aimed to test whether signatures of past pathogen exposure could be identified by cataloging public T cell receptors. An earlier analysis of roughly 600 of the donors used high-throughput TCR beta sequencing to judge whether each TCR beta V gene segment behaved as functional or pseudogenic. Every discovery cohort repertoire had been produced on one sequencing platform. The study at large found these results: According to the authors, the approach could potentially be generalized to other disease states and immunological phenotypes. The earlier analysis of some 540 of the donors excluded 15 to 20 rarely observed V segments, including chromosome 9 orphons, because counts were too low. In an earlier analysis of 587 of the donors, most TCR beta V segments appeared in productive rearrangements about 87% or about 30% of the time, broadly matching IMGT annotations. According to a later genetic analysis, donors in an Asian-associated ancestry cluster had fewer N-insertions in productive TCRs than the approximately 630-donor mean. While some public TCRs were present in many individuals, most TCR sequences turned up only very rarely across donors. This cohort had only TCR beta chains sequenced, and the lack of alpha or paired-chain data limited which features could be detected. In a later genetic analysis, a missense DCLRE1C variant was associated with V-gene and J-gene trimming of TCR beta chains, and the association was replicated in an independent cohort. When HLA alleles, especially DR and DQ, strongly co-occurred, attributing TCR associations to individual alleles was difficult. The 87-base-pair reads could not distinguish some IMGT-functional V segments, including TRBV6-2 and TRBV6-3, so those segments were excluded. Most CMV-associated TCR beta chains appeared to be HLA-restricted in a later analysis, and the HLA associations seemed to be driven largely by CMV exposure. In a later analysis, HLA-associated TCR beta chains showed more clonal expansion and lower generation probabilities than non-associated chains that were equally common. Immune exposure information for the cohort was limited to CMV serostatus. Sequencing depth was assumed to be roughly uniform across donors in the presence/absence analyses, though that assumption may not hold. In vitro tests confirmed that a few of the cytomegalovirus-associated TCR beta chains recognize cytomegalovirus antigens. Several of the top co-occurrence clusters appeared to be linked to parvovirus B19, influenza, CMV and Epstein-Barr virus, according to a later analysis. Linkage disequilibrium might explain the correlated functional status among segregating V segments, but an unknown experimental factor could not be excluded. HLA typing was unavailable for some donors at each locus, so association tests used only the typed subset. In a later analysis, TCR association rates were found to vary across HLA loci, with the most associated TCRs seen for DRB1 alleles and the fewest for HLA-C alleles. A further reported finding was that TCR beta sequences accurately predicted the HLA-A and HLA-B alleles for most subjects in the first cohort. Cytomegalovirus status was reported to be diagnosed by the classifier with high specificity and sensitivity in both the original and validation cohorts. A cluster of highly shared sequence variants was judged likely to be a technical artifact of the sequencing pipeline. At a false discovery rate of 0.05, a later analysis linked some 18,000 TCR beta sequences to specific HLA alleles. The study listed approximately 150 TCR beta chains as associated with cytomegalovirus.

Inclusive of the bounding cysteine and phenylalanine, the CDR3 is 12 residues long. Only the CDR3 part of the read is kept: 36 bases, read in frame from the first base. Reading the germline V gene gives CDR1 MNHNS and CDR2 SASEGT. The junction carries 11 bases between V and J, which are trimmed by 8 bases and 6 bases respectively. The cohort consisted of approximately 690 healthy bone marrow donors. Cohort members were all nominally healthy when sampled, although unrecorded immune exposures were likely present. The donor was CMV seropositive and was included in the group of around 300 seropositive cohort members. Every donor gave a peripheral blood sample, and the peripheral blood mononuclear cells from that sample were used for TCR beta sequencing. The Qiagen DNeasy Blood Extraction Kit was used to extract genomic DNA from the blood cell samples. About this clone itself: Its antigen is still unknown. One base away there is no much larger clone; base qualities are not given.

Library method: the immunoSEQ multiplex PCR assay. A mixture of 60 forward primers for TCR Vbeta segments and 13 reverse primers for TCR Jbeta segments was used in the multiplex PCR. The CDR3 region of rearranged TCR beta genes was amplified from genomic DNA with a multiplex PCR assay. The Illumina HiSeq System was used to sequence the amplified TCR beta libraries as 87-base-pair reads. Under the source paper's analysis protocol: Across the 500 to 750 repertoires, a later analysis counted roughly 77 million unique TCR beta chains, about 10 million of which were shared by at least two donors. Raw reads were error-corrected and collapsed into unique sequences by a nearest-neighbor algorithm in which closely related sequences were merged to remove PCR and sequencing errors. Alignment of CDR3 sequences to IMGT reference sequences was used to assign V, D and J gene segments. For a sequence to be retained, a match of at least six nucleotides was required to both a V gene segment and a J gene segment. Rearrangements were classified as productive when the CDR3 lacked stop codons and remained in frame with V and J, and all other rearrangements were classified as non-productive. CDR3 was defined by IMGT convention, running from the second conserved V-encoded cysteine to the conserved J-encoded phenylalanine. The earlier analysis of some 550 of the donors excluded any sequence lacking an unambiguous match to a single V gene segment. An earlier analysis of just under 600 of the donors called V segments functional above 56.7% productive rearrangements and segregating when the between-donor standard deviation exceeded 5%. A statistical classification framework was built to diagnose cytomegalovirus status from the catalog of TCR beta chain sequences. In a later analysis, TCR nucleotide sequences were compared against IMGT/GENE-DB human TR gene sequences so that V and J genes could be assigned. Using the TCRdist pipeline, a later analysis assigned CDR3 sequences along with most-parsimonious VDJ recombination scenarios. In a later analysis, each TCR beta chain was defined by its CDR3 amino acid sequence together with its V-gene family, and reads lacking a unique V-gene family were excluded. A later analysis removed 592 highly shared, low-generation-probability nucleotide sequences to deal with suspected cross-contamination and a sequencing artifact. For each public chain, a later analysis derived a clonal expansion index from normalized ranks of inferred template counts within each repertoire. A later analysis computed generation probabilities with a VDJ recombination model fitted to out-of-frame rearrangements, and checked the results against IGoR. A later analysis scored TCR-TCR, TCR-HLA and TCR-CMV co-occurrence with hypergeometric tests, applying a repertoire-size bias correction to TCR pairs. False discovery rates were estimated in a later analysis by permuting HLA or CMV assignments 20 times. A later analysis grouped co-occurring TCRs with DBSCAN, adding TCRdist sequence similarity when clustering within HLA-allele-positive subsets. Co-occurrence clustering excluded repertoires with fewer than 30,000 or more than 120,000 public chains, plus five with anomalous nucleotide sharing. TCRdb's version of the immuneACCESS table is confined to in-frame rearrangements and falls short of the full clone set. An unresolved V gene accounts for under half of the shortfall where checked; the remainder is of unknown origin. The DNA gave D and trimming, while V, J and clone size come from that table. For this sample the table gives about 190,000 clones, of which roughly four fifths were detected only once. The leading ten clones occupy roughly 3.1% of the sample.

The rearranged segments are TRBV6-1 and TRBJ1-3; the D gene cannot be resolved reliably. The sample was PBMCs. The origin of this receptor is a man aged 35-49 years in good health and CMV-seropositive. CDR3 protein: CASGVSLNTIYF. The sequenced DNA: TGTGCCAGCGGAGTGTCCCTAAACACCATATATTTT.